This TCR beta chain stems from a study of blood T cell repertoires in COVID-19. Study-level background: Spain, Italy and the United States supplied samples that represented acute and convalescent COVID-19. Sources were T cells, B-cell-depleted T cells, or PBMCs; the material itself was cDNA or gDNA.

Authors' data handling: Scientists estimated how many nucleated cells there were by amplifying reference gene primers. The data were produced by immunoSEQ multiplex PCR, yet TCRdb's version contains in-frame clones alone and is incomplete. That table furnishes V, J and clone size, whereas the DNA furnished D and trimming. The sample includes fewer than 700,000 clones, less than 90% of them seen just once. Enrolment of Seattle patients took place during active infection, and they were followed longitudinally. V gave up 3 bases and J gave up 3 bases; unmatched junction bases: 2. The germline V gene encodes CDR1 MNHEY and CDR2 SMNVEV (reference sequence). CDR3 length: 14 amino acids.

The TCR was taken from a woman in her fifties or sixties with COVID-19, enrolled during active disease. The J gene is TRBJ2-7, the V gene TRBV27, with 10 bases fitting TRBD1. Material: peripheral blood. The CDR3 sequence: CASSLGQGIYEQYF. CDR3 nucleotides: TGTGCCAGCAGTTTGGGACAGGGGATCTACGAGCAGTACTTC.